Reported below is one T cell receptor (beta chain). Its antigen is still unknown. The sample belongs to a study of T-cell reconstitution after alpha-beta-depleted transplantation in children. Study-level findings and limits: Several hundred expanded graft clones reportedly supplied alpha-beta T cells about two months after transplant. Where some patients showed high TCRbeta diversity at day 60, it came from recipient T cells and thymic progenitors that had survived. A year had passed since transplant, and T-cell counts and diversity by then came mostly from newly produced T cells.

Researchers prepared the TCRbeta library using unique molecular identifiers, the study reports. In TCRdb, the PCR reads were re-called with MiXCR into one record per CDR3 protein. The sample yields just over 950,000 distinct CDR3 sequences, roughly 29% seen once. Germline CDR1 MGHRA, CDR2 YSYEKL. Trimming took 1 base from V and 3 from J; bases not matched to a gene: 5. The length of the CDR3 is 15 residues. J is TRBJ2-7 and V is TRBV4-1, with TRBD2 matching over 8 bases. The specimen comprised PBMCs, mostly from graft donor cells, sampled 360 days after TCRalphabeta/CD19-depleted stem cell transplant. This receptor was obtained from a boy under two years old who had a stem cell transplant for SCID, so the T cells may come from the graft donor. Here the CDR3 DNA reads TGCGCCAGCAGCCAAGGCCCGGGACTAGGCTACGAGCAGTACTTC. It specifies CASSQGPGLGYEQYF.